Below, 16 T cell receptor beta chains from the same sample are listed, as sequenced in a study of blood T cell repertoires in COVID-19. Profiling relied on immunoSEQ multiplex PCR, and the TCRdb table lists in-frame clones only, not all of them. The data contain about 230,000 clones, roughly 90% of them singletons. Specimen: peripheral blood. These receptors all stem from a woman between 55 and 75 years old with acute or convalescent COVID-19.

The gene calls are TRBV18 and TRBJ1-6, with D unresolved. The germline gives CDR1 KGHSH, CDR2 LQKENI. V was pared by 3 bases and J by 9 bases, with 12 bases between. This CDR3 region has 14 residues. CDR3 bases: TGTGCCAGCTCACCTCCGACATTGTTTTCACCCCTCCACTTT. Its protein is CASSPPTLFSPLHF.

The V call is TRBV2, the J call TRBJ1-1; 11 nucleotides match TRBD1. This CDR3 is built from 14 residues. Germline V gives CDR1 SNHLY, CDR2 FYNNEI. Germline trimming cut 6 bases from V and 4 bases from J; bases unmatched to any gene: 4. CDR3 sequence: CASRPGQGVTEAFF. As DNA, the CDR3 is TGTGCCAGCAGGCCGGGACAGGGGGTCACTGAAGCTTTCTTT.

The gene calls are TRBV7-8 and TRBJ1-2; D is unclear. The V gene lost 5 bases and the J gene lost 4 bases, with 17 bases spanning the gap. Germline V CDR1 and CDR2: SGHVS, FQNEAQ. The CDR3 has 15 residues. The CDR3 nucleotides read TGTGCCAGCAGCCCGCGGGTGGACGGGATCTATGGCTACACCTTC. It yields the protein CASSPRVDGIYGYTF. Together with reference TRBV7-8 and TRBJ1-2, the CDR3 gives the full variable domain: GAGVSQSPRYKVAKRGQDVALRCDPISGHVSLFWYQQALGQGPEFLTYFQNEAQLDKSGLPSDRFFAERPEGSVSTLKIQRTQQEDSAVYLCASSPRVDGIYGYTFGSGTRLTVV.

This chain joins TRBV19 and TRBJ2-1, with TRBD2 matching 11 bases. J was trimmed by 7 bases and V by 5 bases; bases with no gene match: 10. Germline CDR1 LNHDA, CDR2 SQIVND (reference sequence). The CDR3 length is 16 residues. The CDR3 loop reads CASSPTSGRSLNEQFF. The CDR3 coding sequence is TGTGCCAGTAGTCCAACTAGCGGGAGAAGTCTGAATGAGCAGTTCTTC.

This clone was detected only a few times. Other DNA sequences of this sample code for an identical CDR3. V usage is TRBV5-1 and J usage is TRBJ1-2; maybe TRBD1 (5 bases). The germline V and J ends were trimmed by 0 bases and 2 bases, with 8 bases remaining between them. This CDR3 contains 14 residues. Germline V gives CDR1 SGHRS, CDR2 YFSETQ. CDR3: CASSLGPGNYGYTF. CDR3 DNA: TGCGCCAGCAGCTTGGGGCCAGGGAACTATGGCTACACCTTC.

The chain has TRBV10-1 and TRBJ1-2, with 12 bases that match TRBD1. Trimming at V came to 6 bases and at J to 7 bases, leaving 3 bases not matched to a gene. The CDR3 contains 13 residues. Germline CDR1 WNHNN, CDR2 SYGVQD (reference sequence). The DNA for the CDR3 is TGCGCCAGCAGCGGGGACAGGGGGCTTGGCTACACCTTC. It yields the protein CASSGDRGLGYTF.

The CDR3 coding sequence is TGTGCCAGCAGCCCATCGGGACTTAGAACAGATACGCAGTATTTT. Its protein is CASSPSGLRTDTQYF. The chain is built from TRBV7-3 and TRBJ2-3, with D tentatively TRBD2 (6 bases). The CDR3 spans 15 residues. In germline, CDR1 is SGHTA, CDR2 FQGTGA. Trimming pared 5 bases from V and 3 bases from J, leaving 15 bases between.

The rearrangement uses TRBV29-1 and TRBJ1-2; 10 bases map to TRBD1. V was pared by 5 bases and J by 4 bases, with 4 bases of the junction left unmatched. The germline CDR1 and CDR2 sequences are SQVTM and ANQGSEA. This CDR3 comprises 13 residues. Here the CDR3 reads CSVLGQGVYGYTF. The CDR3 DNA is TGCAGCGTTCTTGGACAGGGGGTCTATGGCTACACCTTC.

This clone has a single count. This chain connects TRBV5-6 to TRBJ2-1, with 7 bases lining up with TRBD2. The V segment lost 4 bases and the J segment 2 bases; nucleotides outside the gene matches: 12. CDR3 length: 17 amino acids. CDR1 SGHDT and CDR2 YYEEEE come from the germline V gene. CDR3 in amino acids: CASSPSWASGTYNEQFF. The CDR3 DNA sequence: TGTGCCAGCAGCCCGTCGTGGGCTAGCGGCACCTACAATGAGCAGTTCTTC.

The chain is built from TRBV21-1 and TRBJ2-5; the table's TRBD1 call for D was not verified on the DNA. TRBV21-1 is a recognized pseudogene. This CDR3 has 15 amino acids. CDR3 nucleotide sequence: TGTGCCAGCAGCTGTGGGGCTCGCGACCAAGAGACCCAGTACTTC. It specifies CASSCGARDQETQYF.

This rearrangement joins TRBV11-3 to TRBJ2-3; 9 bases align to TRBD2. V lost 0 bases to trimming and J lost 0 bases; unmatched junction nucleotides: 4. CDR1 SGHNT and CDR2 YENEEA come from the germline V gene. The CDR3 is made up of 17 amino acids. The CDR3 DNA follows: TGTGCCAGCAGCTTAGATGCAAGCGGGGGGAGCACAGATACGCAGTATTTT. Translated: CASSLDASGGSTDTQYF.

This clone was picked up one time. This chain links TRBV5-1 with TRBJ2-7; D not certain. This CDR3 region has 14 residues. Germline assignment: CDR1 SGHRS and CDR2 YFSETQ. Between the trimmed V and J ends, which lost 0 bases and 3 bases, there was a span of 10 bases. The CDR3 coding sequence is TGCGCCAGCAGCTTGGCCCAGATTGGCTACGAGCAGTACTTC. It translates to CASSLAQIGYEQYF.

This clone was seen a few times. V usage is TRBV27 and J usage is TRBJ1-6, with 8 bases fitting TRBD1. The junction had 1 base not matched to a gene; V was cut back by 5 bases and J by 7 bases. This CDR3 has 13 amino acids. Germline CDR1 MNHEY, CDR2 SMNVEV (reference sequence). The CDR3 loop is CASSTGGNSPLHF. Here the CDR3 DNA reads TGTGCCAGCAGTACAGGGGGGAATTCACCCCTCCACTTT.

The rearrangement links TRBV10-2 to TRBJ1-1, with a tentative D call TRBD1 (6 bases). V lost 4 bases, J lost 1 base, and 7 bases lay in between. CDR1 WSHSY and CDR2 SAAADI come from the germline V gene. The CDR3 totals 13 residues. CDR3 loop: CASSGRGNTEAFF. DNA for the CDR3: TGCGCCAGCAGTGGCAGGGGGAACACTGAAGCTTTCTTT.

The chain couples TRBV30 to TRBJ2-4; no clear D. The CDR3 contains 12 residues. The V gene's germline CDR1 is GTSNPN and CDR2 SVGIG (reference sequence). V dropped 3 bases and J dropped 2 bases, with 5 bases sitting between them. The chain's CDR3 is CAWSSSKNIQYF. CDR3 DNA: TGTGCCTGGAGCTCGTCCAAAAACATTCAGTACTTC. The full variable domain, rest sourced from reference TRBV30 and TRBJ2-4, is SQTIHQWPATLVQPVGSPLSLECTVEGTSNPNLYWYRQAAGRGLQLLFYSVGIGQISSEVPQNLSASRPQDRQFILSSKKLLLSDSGFYLCAWSSSKNIQYFGAGTRLSVL.

This clone qualifies as medium-sized (0.01 to 0.1%). This chain joins TRBV19 and TRBJ2-2, with D possibly being TRBD2 (6 bases). The V end lost 5 bases, the J end lost 5 bases, and 18 bases lay between the germline ends. The CDR3 loop spans 16 amino acids. The germline CDR1 and CDR2 sequences are LNHDA and SQIVND (reference sequence). DNA of the CDR3: TGTGCCAGTAGTCAGGTGTGGACGGCGGGAACCGGGGAGCTGTTTTTT. Translated: CASSQVWTAGTGELFF.